A selection of T cell receptor beta chains follows, all from one sample in a study of radiotherapy plus CTLA-4 blockade in lung cancer. Produced via immunoSEQ multiplex PCR; TCRdb's table is partial and in-frame only. Of approximately 77,000 clones listed, about 80% were seen once; the top ten hold roughly 0.87%. Sequencing was performed on peripheral blood, taken from a patient treated with radiotherapy plus ipilimumab. Source of these receptors: a human donor with non-small cell lung cancer who had stable disease on radiotherapy plus ipilimumab. Both conserved end residues are part of each CDR3. Only part of the rows carry a size: once, few, many, or a class if the clone is expanded.

j_call: TRBJ1-1
clone_size: NA
v_call: TRBV23-1
cdr3_aa: CASGAAPTEAFF

j_call: TRBJ2-3
clone_size: NA
v_call: TRBV18
cdr3_aa: CASSPPGTRGADTQYF

j_call: TRBJ2-1
clone_size: few
v_call: TRBV5-6
cdr3_aa: CASSLDSGGRRQQFF

j_call: TRBJ1-4
clone_size: NA
v_call: TRBV4-1
cdr3_aa: CASSQGPLRGRKREKLFF

j_call: TRBJ2-2
clone_size: NA
v_call: TRBV9
cdr3_aa: CASSTRLAGGTGELFF

j_call: TRBJ1-5
clone_size: NA
v_call: TRBV25-1
cdr3_aa: CASSVTGSNQPQHF

j_call: TRBJ2-5
clone_size: NA
v_call: TRBV28
cdr3_aa: CASSRQGRETQYF

j_call: TRBJ2-7
clone_size: NA
v_call: TRBV12-2
cdr3_aa: CASRLVGVPLAYEQYF

j_call: TRBJ2-5
clone_size: NA
v_call: TRBV29-1
cdr3_aa: CSVAASQGKETQYF

j_call: TRBJ1-5
clone_size: NA
v_call: TRBV7-3
cdr3_aa: CASSPAGTGSGQPQHF

j_call: TRBJ2-5
clone_size: NA
v_call: TRBV7-2
cdr3_aa: CASSFGQVETQYF

j_call: TRBJ2-1
clone_size: NA
v_call: TRBV6-5
cdr3_aa: CASSNPGNEQFF

j_call: TRBJ1-4
clone_size: NA
v_call: TRBV11-2
cdr3_aa: CASSLNPGALGEKLFF

j_call: TRBJ1-6
clone_size: NA
v_call: TRBV30
cdr3_aa: CAWGADNSPLHF

j_call: TRBJ2-2
clone_size: NA
v_call: TRBV5-1
cdr3_aa: CASSTLVGDTGELFF